The 22 T cell receptor beta chains presented below share a single source sample, sequenced in a study of T-cell memory formation after mild COVID-19. TCRdb reanalysed the 5' RACE reads using MiXCR and keeps one entry per CDR3 protein. Among 450,000 to 700,000 distinct CDR3 sequences listed, approximately 18% were seen once. Specimen: PBMCs or a T cell subset sorted from them (not recorded which). The source of these receptors is an adult woman who had mild COVID-19 (a few samples of this study predate the infection). Cell type and time point are not known.

The sample holds a few counts of this clonotype. This chain uses TRBV25-1 with TRBJ1-1, with a weak D call TRBD1 (5 bases). The V end lost 2 bases, the J end lost 5 bases, and 12 bases lay between the germline ends. Germline V gene sequence: CDR1 MGHDK, CDR2 SYGVNS. The CDR3 has 14 amino acids. The CDR3 protein is CASSEKWGRTEAFF. For the CDR3, the DNA is TGTGCCAGCAGTGAAAAGTGGGGGAGGACTGAAGCTTTCTTT.

The CDR3 reads CASSHRDRAHTEAFF. The DNA for the CDR3 is TGTGCCAGCAGCCACCGGGACAGGGCGCACACTGAAGCTTTCTTT. J is TRBJ1-1 and V is TRBV7-8, with 9 positions matching TRBD1. CDR1 is SGHVS and CDR2 is FQNEAQ in the germline V gene. The CDR3 has 15 residues. J lost 3 bases, V lost 5 bases, and 7 bases had no gene match.

The chain carries TRBV20-1 and TRBJ2-7; 13 nucleotides align to TRBD2. Trimming at V came to 3 bases and at J to 2 bases, leaving 1 base not matched to a gene. CDR1 and CDR2 (germline): DFQATT, SNEGSKA (reference sequence). This CDR3 spans 14 amino acids. The CDR3 loop is CSASGTSGTYEQYF. The CDR3 region has the DNA TGCAGTGCTAGCGGGACTAGCGGGACCTACGAGCAGTACTTC.

In its sample, this clonotype was seen a few times. Sequence at one end of the junction differs from germline and may be a read error. The chain employs TRBV5-6 and TRBJ1-4, with a tentative D call TRBD1 (5 bases). Germline V gene sequence: CDR1 SGHDT, CDR2 YYEEEE. CDR3 length: 11 residues. Here the CDR3 reads CASSLDRTVSF. For the CDR3, the DNA is TGTGCCAGCAGCTTGGACAGGACCGTCAGTTTT.

The chain has TRBV28 and TRBJ2-1; a weak D match, TRBD2 (5 bases). The V gene's germline CDR1 is MDHEN and CDR2 SYDVKM. Between the trimmed V and J ends, which lost 2 bases and 9 bases, there was a span of 8 bases. The length of the CDR3 is 12 residues. CDR3 sequence reads: CASSLTRSEQFF. CDR3 DNA: TGTGCCAGCAGTTTAACTAGATCTGAGCAGTTCTTC.

In this sample, this clonotype turned up a few times. The chain recombines TRBV2 with TRBJ2-7; TRBD1 matches at 7 bases. With 6 bases clipped from V and 0 bases from J, the junction kept 8 bases outside the gene matches. The CDR3 runs to 15 residues. The V gene's germline CDR1 is SNHLY and CDR2 FYNNEI. CDR3: CASRDRGQPSYEQYF. The CDR3 nucleotides read TGTGCCAGCAGGGACCGGGGACAGCCCTCCTACGAGCAGTACTTC.

This clonotype was picked up a small number of times. The chain couples TRBV12-5 to TRBJ2-1, with D possibly matching TRBD1 (5 bases). Germline V gene sequence: CDR1 LGHNT, CDR2 FRNRAP. V was pared by 6 bases and J by 3 bases, with 15 bases between. The CDR3 sequence is 15 residues long. CDR3 in amino acids: CASGGPVGLYNEQFF. The CDR3 DNA sequence: TGTGCTAGTGGGGGCCCCGTGGGGCTCTACAATGAGCAGTTCTTC.

This clonotype was detected a few times. The chain has TRBV11-3 and TRBJ2-5; 7 bases are shared with TRBD2. Germline V lookup: CDR1 SGHNT, CDR2 YENEEA. The junction had 8 bases not matched to a gene; V was cut back by 8 bases and J by 2 bases. The CDR3 is made up of 14 amino acids. CDR3 amino acids: CASRPAGTQETQYF. As DNA, the CDR3 is TGTGCCAGCCGCCCAGCGGGGACTCAAGAGACCCAGTACTTC.

This clonotype was counted between two and nine times. This sequence joins TRBV4-1 and TRBJ1-5; D gene ambiguous. The V gene lost 0 bases and the J gene lost 0 bases, with 6 bases spanning the gap. This CDR3 spans 15 amino acids. The germline gives CDR1 MGHRA, CDR2 YSYEKL. The CDR3: CASSQEAVSNQPQHF. CDR3 DNA: TGCGCCAGCAGCCAAGAAGCAGTTAGCAATCAGCCCCAGCATTTT.

This rearrangement joins TRBV9 to TRBJ2-5, with D perhaps assigned TRBD1 or TRBD2 (5 bases each). The germline CDR1 and CDR2 sequences are SGDLS and YYNGEE. CDR3 length equals 15 residues. Between the trimmed V and J ends, which lost 5 bases and 5 bases, there was a span of 19 bases. CDR3 DNA sequence: TGTGCCAGCAGGAGGGGAGACCAGAGAGAGGAGACCCAGTACTTC. Encoded protein: CASRRGDQREETQYF.

The V gene is TRBV20-1, the J gene TRBJ1-4, with TRBD1 matching over 7 bases. V shed 4 bases and J 3 bases; nucleotides not matched to a gene: 5. Germline CDR1 and CDR2: DFQATT and SNEGSKA (reference sequence). This CDR3 region has 14 residues. The CDR3 loop reads CSAKEGTANEKLFF. For the CDR3, the DNA is TGCAGTGCTAAGGAGGGGACAGCTAATGAAAAACTGTTTTTT.

This clonotype was counted a few times. CDR3 sequence: CASSQWTANTGELFF. Written as DNA, the CDR3 is TGCGCCAGCAGCCAGTGGACAGCGAACACCGGGGAGCTGTTTTTT. The chain is built from TRBV4-3 and TRBJ2-2, with D perhaps matching TRBD1 (6 bases). Germline V lookup: CDR1 LGHNA, CDR2 YSLEER. V dropped 3 bases and J dropped 0 bases, with 8 bases sitting between them. The CDR3 is 15 amino acids.

The chain combines TRBV7-3 with TRBJ2-1, with TRBD1 as a possible D gene (6 bases). CDR1 SGHTA and CDR2 FQGTGA come from the germline V gene. The CDR3 extends over 15 amino acids. V was shortened by 0 bases and J by 8 bases, with 14 bases between the two germline ends. The CDR3 here is CASSLTRQGSDEQFF. CDR3 nucleotide sequence: TGTGCCAGCAGCTTAACTCGGCAGGGGTCGGATGAGCAGTTCTTC.

The chain employs TRBV11-2 and TRBJ2-3, with 7 bases matching TRBD2. V lost 2 bases, J lost 2 bases, and 10 bases stayed unmatched. This CDR3 spans 17 amino acids. Germline assignment: CDR1 SGHAT and CDR2 FQNNGV. In nucleotides, the CDR3 is TGTGCCAGCAGCTTAACGTTCGGTGCGGGGGTCACAGATACGCAGTATTTT. Protein sequence: CASSLTFGAGVTDTQYF.

The rearrangement joins TRBV30 to TRBJ2-3; unclear D gene. Germline-derived CDR1 and CDR2 are GTSNPN and SVGIG (reference sequence). V shed 4 bases and J shed 2 bases, with 10 bases lying between them. The CDR3 has 13 residues. This CDR3 reads CAWNPGATDTQYF. The CDR3 region has the DNA TGTGCCTGGAATCCAGGAGCCACAGATACGCAGTATTTT.

This clonotype was counted a few times. The chain carries TRBV6-5 and TRBJ2-1, with D perhaps matching TRBD2 (5 bases). The CDR3 length is 15 residues. CDR1 is MNHEY and CDR2 is SVGAGI in the germline V gene. Trimming took off 1 base at V and 4 bases at J, with 11 bases between the two ends. CDR3 amino acids: CASSYWRAAYNEQFF. The DNA of the CDR3 is TGTGCCAGCAGTTACTGGCGGGCAGCGTACAATGAGCAGTTCTTC.

This clonotype was observed a few times. This chain uses TRBV7-9 with TRBJ2-7; 8 nucleotides match TRBD1. This CDR3 is 14 amino acids long. V gave up 1 base and J gave up 3 bases; unmatched junction bases: 2. The germline CDR1 and CDR2 sequences are SEHNR and FQNEAQ (reference sequence). For the CDR3, the DNA is TGTGCCAGCAGCTTAGGGACAGGGCACTACGAGCAGTACTTC. Its translation: CASSLGTGHYEQYF. The full variable domain, in which reference TRBV7-9 and TRBJ2-7 provide the parts outside the CDR3, is DTGVSQNPRHKITKRGQNVTFRCDPISEHNRLYWYRQTLGQGPEFLTYFQNEAQLEKSRLLSDRFSAERPKGSFSTLEIQRTEQGDSAMYLCASSLGTGHYEQYFGPGTRLTVT.

This clonotype has only a few counts. The CDR3, as DNA: TGTGCCAGCACCAGGGGACAGGGCGTCCTGAACACTGAAGCTTTCTTT. Its translation is CASTRGQGVLNTEAFF. The chain couples TRBV12-3 or TRBV12-4 to TRBJ1-1, with TRBD1 matching over 9 bases. The CDR3 has 16 residues. V shed 7 bases and J 0 bases; nucleotides not matched to a gene: 9.

This clonotype was observed a few times. The genes are TRBV5-6 and TRBJ2-4; 11 bases are shared with TRBD1. With V trimmed by 4 bases and J by 7 bases, 10 bases remained unmatched. The CDR3 extends over 16 amino acids. Germline loops: CDR1 SGHDT, CDR2 YYEEEE. CDR3 DNA sequence: TGTGCCAGCAGCCTTAACGGACAGGGGGCATGGAACATTCAGTACTTC. It yields the protein CASSLNGQGAWNIQYF.

This clonotype has more than one count but fewer than ten. This chain connects TRBV29-1 to TRBJ2-7; 8 nucleotides align to TRBD1. V shed 6 bases, J shed 7 bases, and the junction held 8 bases outside the gene matches. The CDR3 has 12 amino acids. CDR1 is SQVTM, CDR2 ANQGSEA, per germline. CDR3: CSVHQGAREQYF. CDR3 sequence (DNA): TGCAGCGTCCATCAGGGGGCGAGAGAGCAGTACTTC.

The chain couples TRBV12-5 to TRBJ1-2, with D hard to call. Germline assignment: CDR1 LGHNT and CDR2 FRNRAP. The CDR3 loop spans 16 amino acids. The germline V and J ends were trimmed by 1 base and 2 bases, with 14 bases remaining between them. For the CDR3, the DNA is TGTGCTAGTGGTTTGGGTCGGGCAGGACTCAACTATGGCTACACCTTC. It yields the protein CASGLGRAGLNYGYTF.

The chain carries TRBV12-5 and TRBJ1-5, with 7 bases fitting TRBD1. Germline loops: CDR1 LGHNT, CDR2 FRNRAP. This CDR3 contains 21 residues. The ends lost 0 bases at V and 3 bases at J; junction bases unmatched: 20. The CDR3 region is CASGLVLGRTGDPYHNQPQHF. The CDR3 bases are TGTGCTAGTGGTTTGGTATTAGGGCGGACAGGTGACCCCTATCACAATCAGCCCCAGCATTTT.